The rows below give T cell receptor beta chains drawn from one sample of a study of CD8+ T cells in alopecia areata. TCRdb's table, derived via immunoSEQ multiplex PCR, lists solely in-frame clones and lacks some. Altogether hundreds of thousands of clones are present, approximately 65% being singletons, with the ten largest covering 0.95% to 1.5%. Source: CD4+ T cells sorted from blood, taken at roughly week 45, from a patient treated with tofacitinib. These receptors originate from a human donor with alopecia areata. The CDR3 runs from the conserved cysteine through the conserved F or W. A D gene is named only where the DNA matches it firmly. Clone size, where shown, is once, few, many, or a class for clones that have expanded.

NA,TRBV5-1,TRBJ1-4,once,TGCGCCAGCAGCCGCGGACGCGGTGAAAAACTGTTTTTT,CASSRGRGEKLFF
NA,TRBV6-7,TRBJ1-1,few,TGTGCCACCATCCCTGAAGCTTTCTTT,CATIPEAFF
NA,TRBV15,TRBJ2-7,NA,TGTGCCACCAGCAGTGAACGGGGCTCCTACGAGCAGTACTTC,CATSSERGSYEQYF
TRBD1,TRBV7-2,TRBJ1-1,NA,TGTGCCAGCAGTAAATGGGACAGCGAAGCTTTCTTT,CASSKWDSEAFF
TRBD1,TRBV29-1,TRBJ2-1,NA,TGCAGCGTTGACGGGACAGGAGCAGATGAGCAGTTCTTC,CSVDGTGADEQFF
NA,TRBV6-5,TRBJ2-7,NA,TGTGCCAGCAGTTATGTCAGGGGAGATGGCGAGCAGTACTTC,CASSYVRGDGEQYF
NA,TRBV19,TRBJ1-5,once,TGTGCCACTTGGGACAGCAATCAGCCCCAGCATTTT,CATWDSNQPQHF
NA,TRBV29-1,TRBJ1-1,few,TGCAGCGTTGTTCAGGAAAGCAGGGGGAACACTGAAGCTTTCTTT,CSVVQESRGNTEAFF
NA,TRBV10-3,TRBJ2-3,NA,TGTGCCATCAGTGAGTCGGTGGCAGGGAGCACAGATACGCAGTATTTT,CAISESVAGSTDTQYF
TRBD1,TRBV29-1,TRBJ2-7,NA,TGCAGCGGGTCCTCTAGAGCGGGACAGGGATACTACGAGCAGTACTTC,CSGSSRAGQGYYEQYF
NA,TRBV7-3,TRBJ2-5,NA,TGTGCCAGCAGCCCTAAGCGGACCCAGTACTTC,CASSPKRTQYF
NA,TRBV7-2,TRBJ1-5,NA,TGTGCCAGCAGCTTATACCACGGATCAAATCAGCCCCAGCATTTT,CASSLYHGSNQPQHF
TRBD1,TRBV2,TRBJ1-5,NA,TGTGCCAGCAGTGCGACAGGGAATCAGCCCCAGCATTTT,CASSATGNQPQHF
NA,TRBV27,TRBJ2-6,NA,TGTGCCAGCAGTCAAATCCTTGGGGCCAACGTCCTGACTTTC,CASSQILGANVLTF
NA,TRBV29-1,TRBJ2-4,NA,TGCAGCGTCAAAACAAGAATAGCCAAAAACATTCAGTACTTC,CSVKTRIAKNIQYF
NA,TRBV7-2,TRBJ2-5,NA,TGTGCCAGCAGCTTAGACAGGTCCAAAGAGACCCAGTACTTC,CASSLDRSKETQYF
NA,TRBV5-6,TRBJ2-1,few,TGTGCCAGCAGCTTGGCTGGGGGCGCAGGGAATGAGCAGTTCTTC,CASSLAGGAGNEQFF
NA,TRBV6-5,TRBJ2-7,NA,TGTGCCAGCAGTTACAGGACAGCTGCTCCAGGGAACGAGCAGTACTTC,CASSYRTAAPGNEQYF
NA,TRBV11-2,TRBJ2-7,NA,TGTGCCAGCAGCTTAGGAGTAGGGCGATTTAAATACGAGCAGTACTTC,CASSLGVGRFKYEQYF
NA,TRBV7-9,TRBJ1-6,NA,TGTGCCAGCAGCTCCGTCGACTCACCCCTCCACTTT,CASSSVDSPLHF
NA,TRBV29-1,TRBJ1-2,NA,TGCAGCGTTGTAACGGGACTGTATGGCTACACCTTC,CSVVTGLYGYTF
TRBD1,TRBV5-1,TRBJ2-7,few,TGCGCCAGCAGCCCCGGGACAGGAACCTACGAGCAGTACTTC,CASSPGTGTYEQYF
TRBD2,TRBV29-1,TRBJ2-3,few,TGCAGCGTGGCCGAAAGCGGGGGGAGGGATACGCAGTATTTT,CSVAESGGRDTQYF
TRBD1,TRBV7-3,TRBJ2-1,few,TGTGCCAGCAGCTTAAGACAGGGCGGGAATGAGCAGTTCTTC,CASSLRQGGNEQFF
NA,TRBV30,TRBJ1-6,NA,TGTGCCTGGAGTGTATTAGGTCGGACGGAGCCCCTCCACTTT,CAWSVLGRTEPLHF
TRBD1,TRBV2,TRBJ2-3,few,TGTGCCAGCAGTGTCCAGGGGGTAGGCACAGATACGCAGTATTTT,CASSVQGVGTDTQYF
NA,TRBV2,TRBJ2-7,NA,TGTGCCAGCAGTGTCCTTCGCTACGAGCAGTACTTC,CASSVLRYEQYF
TRBD1,TRBV10-2,TRBJ1-2,few,TGCGCCACTACGGGACAGCCAAGGGATGGCTACACCTTC,CATTGQPRDGYTF
NA,TRBV29-1,TRBJ2-3,few,TGCAGCATTAGACAGGGCACAGATACGCAGTATTTT,CSIRQGTDTQYF
NA,TRBV9,TRBJ2-3,NA,TGTGCCAGCAGCGTCGAAGGCACAGATACGCAGTATTTT,CASSVEGTDTQYF
NA,TRBV4-3,TRBJ2-7,few,TGCGCCAGCAGCCAAGGGGTAGGGGGCGAGCAGTACTTC,CASSQGVGGEQYF
NA,TRBV27,TRBJ1-4,many,TGTGCCAGCAGTACGGGGGCCCCTGAAAAACTGTTTTTT,CASSTGAPEKLFF
NA,TRBV19,TRBJ1-2,NA,TGTGCCACCAGGGGTTCCGCCAATGGCTACACCTTC,CATRGSANGYTF
NA,TRBV29-1,TRBJ2-3,NA,TGCAGCGTCGCGACCGGATTCACAGATACGCAGTATTTT,CSVATGFTDTQYF
NA,TRBV29-1,TRBJ2-1,NA,TGCAGCGGAGATAGACACAATGAGCAGTTCTTC,CSGDRHNEQFF
TRBD1,TRBV4-3,TRBJ1-4,few,TGCGCCAGCAGCCAAGTGAAGACAGGGATGGTAGGACGAGACCAGGAAAAACTGTTTTTT,CASSQVKTGMVGRDQEKLFF
NA,TRBV5-1,TRBJ2-3,NA,TGCGCCAGCAGCTTGCAGGAGAGCACAGATACGCAGTATTTT,CASSLQESTDTQYF
NA,TRBV9,TRBJ1-2,NA,TGTGCCAGCAGCGCCCAGGGAGAGGCTGGGTATGGCTACACCTTC,CASSAQGEAGYGYTF
NA,TRBV6-6,TRBJ2-1,few,TGTGCCAGCAGCAGGGGTAACGATGAGCAGTTCTTC,CASSRGNDEQFF
NA,TRBV19,TRBJ1-4,NA,TGTGCCAGTAGTACCACGGGACCGGGTGAAAAACTGTTTTTT,CASSTTGPGEKLFF
TRBD1,TRBV29-1,TRBJ1-2,NA,TGCAGCGTTGAACCGGGACAGGGGGCGCAAGTATCTGGCTACACCTTC,CSVEPGQGAQVSGYTF
TRBD1,TRBV29-1,TRBJ1-5,NA,TGCAGCGTGATTTGGACAGGCGGGAATCAGCCCCAGCATTTT,CSVIWTGGNQPQHF
NA,TRBV5-4,TRBJ1-1,NA,TGTGCCAGCAGCTTGGAAGGGAACACTGAAGCTTTCTTT,CASSLEGNTEAFF
NA,TRBV7-2,TRBJ2-7,NA,TGTGCCAGCAGCCCTCTAGGTACCCGAACCTACGAGCAGTACTTC,CASSPLGTRTYEQYF
NA,TRBV2,TRBJ2-2,few,TGTGCCAGCAGGATATACACCGGGGAGCTGTTTTTT,CASRIYTGELFF
TRBD1,TRBV29-1,TRBJ1-2,NA,TGCAGCGTTGATCTCAGGGGGCAGTTTGGCTACACCTTC,CSVDLRGQFGYTF
TRBD1,TRBV29-1,TRBJ1-2,NA,TGCAGCGTTGAACCACGCAGGGGGCTTTATGGCTACACCTTC,CSVEPRRGLYGYTF
TRBD1,TRBV27,TRBJ1-2,NA,TGTGCCAGCAGTTCCCAACAGGGGGACTATGGCTACACCTTC,CASSSQQGDYGYTF
NA,TRBV19,TRBJ2-7,NA,TGTGCCAGTAGTGAACAGGGAGCTCACGAGCAGTACTTC,CASSEQGAHEQYF
TRBD1,TRBV30,TRBJ1-6,once,TGTGCCTGGAACCGACAGGGTAATAATTCACCCCTCCACTTT,CAWNRQGNNSPLHF
NA,TRBV27,TRBJ1-2,few,TGTGCCAGCAGGGGGGACTTGCGGGGCTACACCTTC,CASRGDLRGYTF
NA,TRBV29-1,TRBJ1-1,NA,TGCAGCGTTGCGGGCTCGGGTATAACTGAAGCTTTCTTT,CSVAGSGITEAFF
TRBD1,TRBV10-3,TRBJ1-5,NA,TGTGCCATCAGCCAAGCCCCGATCCGGACAGGACCGCGTTATAGCAATCAGCCCCAGCATTTT,CAISQAPIRTGPRYSNQPQHF